This T cell receptor beta chain was sequenced in a study of T cell repertoires in cytomegalovirus infection (dated by TCRdb to about 2019). For the study in its entirety: Recently identified HLA-C-restricted CMV epitopes, whose presentation resists viral immunomodulation, were targeted by peptide stimulations together with well-studied HLA-B-restricted epitopes. Because public TCR beta signatures pointed to carriage of CMV infection together with the matching HLA type, the HLA type of each donor mattered for the analysis. Broad study findings and their caveats: The ex vivo response was dominated by HLA-C-restricted CMV-specific TCR beta clonotypes, which also provided the single most frequent clonotype in two of eight donors. In both this cohort and an independent cohort of more than 350 donors, the cumulative frequency of public TCR beta family members distinguished carriers of CMV infection plus the relevant HLA type.

V sheds 1 base and J sheds 0 bases, leaving 7 bases between their ends. The CDR3 spans 16 residues, from the cysteine through the phenylalanine. The sequence is cut down to CDR3 DNA, 48 bases in frame from base 1. CDR1 and CDR2 are read off the germline V gene as MGHRA and YSYEKL. Comments on this clonotype: Its antigen target is currently unknown. Base-call qualities are not available, and no considerably larger clone is one nucleotide away.

Data came from an Illumina HiSeq 1500. The public reads were quality trimmed at Q25 with fastp and then assembled into clones with MiXCR by TCRdb, keeping productive beta chains. Every distinct CDR3 protein forms one entry, paired with its most common genes and DNA. The sample table records around 800,000 distinct CDR3 sequences; approximately 32% of these occur just once. Around an eighth of the sample belongs to the ten largest clones. Read against the paper, the sample's treatment or condition label means: in vitro stimulation with specific CMV peptide epitopes to enrich CMV-specific T cells. This clonotype was obtained from a human donor in good health (CMV status not recorded). Some clones in this sample may be carry-over from other donors' samples. This sequence uses TRBV4-1 and TRBJ1-6; the D gene remains uncertain. The source material was cultured CD8+ T cells from PBMCs, sampled from culture after CMV antigen stimulation. The CDR3 in this case is CASSQAWSSYNSPLHF. The sequence in DNA is TGCGCCAGCAGCCAAGCCTGGAGCTCCTATAATTCACCCCTCCACTTT.